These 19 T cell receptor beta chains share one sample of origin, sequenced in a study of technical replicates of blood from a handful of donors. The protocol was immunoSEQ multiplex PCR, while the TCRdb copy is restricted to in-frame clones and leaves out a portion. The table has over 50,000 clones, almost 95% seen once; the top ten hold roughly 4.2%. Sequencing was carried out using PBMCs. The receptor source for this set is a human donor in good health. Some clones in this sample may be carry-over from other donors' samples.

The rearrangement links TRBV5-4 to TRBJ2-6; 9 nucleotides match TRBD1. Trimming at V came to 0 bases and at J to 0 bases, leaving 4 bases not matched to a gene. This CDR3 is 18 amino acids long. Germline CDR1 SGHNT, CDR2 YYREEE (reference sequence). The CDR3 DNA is TGTGCCAGCAGCTTGGGGGACAGGGTAGTCTCTGGGGCCAACGTCCTGACTTTC. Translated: CASSLGDRVVSGANVLTF.

CDR3 DNA sequence: TGTGCCAGCAGCCAAGGGCTAGCGAATACGCAGTATTTT. This sequence encodes CASSQGLANTQYF. The rearrangement uses TRBV14 and TRBJ2-3; D possibly corresponds to TRBD2 (6 bases). The length of the CDR3 is 13 residues. Germline V gene data show CDR1 as SGHDN and CDR2 as FVKESK. Trimming shortened V by 1 base and J by 7 bases, and 9 bases separated the two germline ends.

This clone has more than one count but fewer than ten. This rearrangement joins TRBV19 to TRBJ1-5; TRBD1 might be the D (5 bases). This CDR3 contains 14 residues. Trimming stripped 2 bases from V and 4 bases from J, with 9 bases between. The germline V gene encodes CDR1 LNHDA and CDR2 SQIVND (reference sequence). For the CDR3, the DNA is TGTGCCAGTAGTATAACTTCAGGGAATCAGCCCCAGCATTTT. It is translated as CASSITSGNQPQHF.

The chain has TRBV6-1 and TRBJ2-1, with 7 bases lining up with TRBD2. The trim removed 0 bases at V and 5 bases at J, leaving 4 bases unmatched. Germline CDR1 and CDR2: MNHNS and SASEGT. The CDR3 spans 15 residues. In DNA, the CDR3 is TGTGCCAGCAGTGAAGCGGGAGGGCGGAACAATGAGCAGTTCTTC. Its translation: CASSEAGGRNNEQFF.

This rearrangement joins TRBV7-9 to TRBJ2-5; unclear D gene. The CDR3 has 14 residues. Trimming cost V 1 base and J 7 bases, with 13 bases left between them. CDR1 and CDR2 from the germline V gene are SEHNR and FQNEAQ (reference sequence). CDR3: CASSLGQSPGTQYF. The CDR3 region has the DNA TGTGCCAGCAGCTTAGGGCAGAGTCCAGGGACCCAGTACTTC. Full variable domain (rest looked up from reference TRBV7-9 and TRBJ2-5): DTGVSQNPRHKITKRGQNVTFRCDPISEHNRLYWYRQTLGQGPEFLTYFQNEAQLEKSRLLSDRFSAERPKGSFSTLEIQRTEQGDSAMYLCASSLGQSPGTQYFGPGTRLLVL.

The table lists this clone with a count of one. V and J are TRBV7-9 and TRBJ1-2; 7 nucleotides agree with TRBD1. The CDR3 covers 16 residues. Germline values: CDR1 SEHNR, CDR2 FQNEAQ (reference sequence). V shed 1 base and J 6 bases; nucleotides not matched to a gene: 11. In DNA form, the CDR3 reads TGTGCCAGCAGCTTAGGGGGGTTTGAGGGGGCCAATGGCTACACCTTC. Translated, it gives CASSLGGFEGANGYTF.

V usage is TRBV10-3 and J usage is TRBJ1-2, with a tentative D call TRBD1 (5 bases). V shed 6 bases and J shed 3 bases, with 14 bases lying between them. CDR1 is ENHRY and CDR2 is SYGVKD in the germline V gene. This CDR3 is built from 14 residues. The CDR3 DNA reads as TGTGCCATCAGGGATTACGGGGGGGACTATGGCTACACCTTC. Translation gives CAIRDYGGDYGYTF.

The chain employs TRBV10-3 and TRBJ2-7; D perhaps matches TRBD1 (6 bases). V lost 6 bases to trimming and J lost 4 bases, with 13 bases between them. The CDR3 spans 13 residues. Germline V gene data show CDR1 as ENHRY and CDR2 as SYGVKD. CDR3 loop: CAIRDRLSYEQYF. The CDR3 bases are TGTGCCATCAGGGACAGATTGTCGTACGAGCAGTACTTC.

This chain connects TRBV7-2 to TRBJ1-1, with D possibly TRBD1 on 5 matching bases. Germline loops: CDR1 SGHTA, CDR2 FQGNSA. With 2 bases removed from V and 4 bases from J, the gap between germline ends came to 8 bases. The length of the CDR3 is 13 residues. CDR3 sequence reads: CASSLMQGTEAFF. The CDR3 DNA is TGTGCCAGCAGCTTAATGCAGGGCACTGAAGCTTTCTTT.

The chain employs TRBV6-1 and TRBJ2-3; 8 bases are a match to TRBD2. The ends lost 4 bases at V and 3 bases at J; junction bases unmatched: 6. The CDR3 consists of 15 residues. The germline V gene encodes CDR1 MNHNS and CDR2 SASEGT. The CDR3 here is CASSGQLAATDTQYF. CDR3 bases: TGTGCCAGCAGTGGACAACTAGCGGCGACAGATACGCAGTATTTT.

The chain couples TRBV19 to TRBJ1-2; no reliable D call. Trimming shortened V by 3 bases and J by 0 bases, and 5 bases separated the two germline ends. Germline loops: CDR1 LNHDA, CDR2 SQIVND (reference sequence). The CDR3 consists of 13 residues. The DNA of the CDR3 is TGTGCCAGTAGTATGAACACTAACTATGGCTACACCTTC. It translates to CASSMNTNYGYTF. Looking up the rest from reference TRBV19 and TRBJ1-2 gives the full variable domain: DGGITQSPKYLFRKEGQNVTLSCEQNLNHDAMYWYRQDPGQGLRLIYYSQIVNDFQKGDIAEGYSVSREKKESFPLTVTSAQKNPTAFYLCASSMNTNYGYTFGSGTRLTVV.

CDR3 region: CASSQDLPQGAYGYGYTF. CDR3 in DNA: TGCGCCAGCAGCCAAGATTTGCCCCAGGGGGCGTATGGCTATGGCTACACCTTC. The chain recombines TRBV4-3 with TRBJ1-2, with 8 bases lining up with TRBD1. CDR1 and CDR2 from the germline V gene are LGHNA and YSLEER. CDR3 size: 18 residues. V lost 0 bases to trimming and J lost 4 bases; unmatched junction nucleotides: 13.

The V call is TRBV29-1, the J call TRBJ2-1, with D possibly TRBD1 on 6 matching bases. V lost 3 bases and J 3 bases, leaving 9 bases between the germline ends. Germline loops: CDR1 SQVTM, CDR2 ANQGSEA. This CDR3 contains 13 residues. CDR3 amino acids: CSVDLDSYNEQFF. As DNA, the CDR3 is TGCAGCGTTGATTTGGACAGCTACAATGAGCAGTTCTTC.

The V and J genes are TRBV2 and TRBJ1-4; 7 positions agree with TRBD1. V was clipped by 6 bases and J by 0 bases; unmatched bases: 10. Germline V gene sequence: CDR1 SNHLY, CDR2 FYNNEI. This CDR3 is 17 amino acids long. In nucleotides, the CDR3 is TGTGCCAGCAGCCCCAGGGGGAGACATGCAACTAATGAAAAACTGTTTTTT. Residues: CASSPRGRHATNEKLFF.

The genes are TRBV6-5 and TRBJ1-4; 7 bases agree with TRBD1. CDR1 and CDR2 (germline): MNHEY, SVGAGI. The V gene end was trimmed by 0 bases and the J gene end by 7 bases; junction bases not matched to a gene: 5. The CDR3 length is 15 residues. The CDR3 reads CASSYSTGYGEKLFF. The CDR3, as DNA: TGTGCCAGCAGTTACTCGACAGGGTATGGTGAAAAACTGTTTTTT.

CDR3 nucleotide sequence: TGTGCCATCAGTGGGGAGGGTCCCCTCCACTTT. Residues: CAISGEGPLHF. The chain links TRBV10-3 to TRBJ1-6, with D hard to call. Germline V CDR1 and CDR2: ENHRY, SYGVKD. V lost 4 bases to trimming and J lost 13 bases, with 8 bases between them. The CDR3 extends over 11 amino acids.

DNA of the CDR3: TGCGCCAGCAGTCTAGCGGGAGGCGCCGAGCAGTACTTC. Amino acid sequence: CASSLAGGAEQYF. J is TRBJ2-7 and V is TRBV5-1; TRBD2 aligns across 11 bases. The germline V gene encodes CDR1 SGHRS and CDR2 YFSETQ. The V gene end was trimmed by 5 bases and the J gene end by 6 bases; junction bases not matched to a gene: 4. The CDR3 length is 13 residues.

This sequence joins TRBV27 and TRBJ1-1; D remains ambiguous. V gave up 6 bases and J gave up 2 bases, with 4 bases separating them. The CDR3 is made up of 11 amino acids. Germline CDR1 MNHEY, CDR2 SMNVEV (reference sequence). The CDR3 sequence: CASRSNTEAFF. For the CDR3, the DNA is TGTGCCAGCAGGAGCAACACTGAAGCTTTCTTT.

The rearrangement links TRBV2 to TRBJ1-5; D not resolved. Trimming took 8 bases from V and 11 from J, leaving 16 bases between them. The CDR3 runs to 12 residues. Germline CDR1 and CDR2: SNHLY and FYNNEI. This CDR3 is CASGEAHWTQHF. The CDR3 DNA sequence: TGTGCCAGCGGCGAGGCTCACTGGACCCAGCATTTT.